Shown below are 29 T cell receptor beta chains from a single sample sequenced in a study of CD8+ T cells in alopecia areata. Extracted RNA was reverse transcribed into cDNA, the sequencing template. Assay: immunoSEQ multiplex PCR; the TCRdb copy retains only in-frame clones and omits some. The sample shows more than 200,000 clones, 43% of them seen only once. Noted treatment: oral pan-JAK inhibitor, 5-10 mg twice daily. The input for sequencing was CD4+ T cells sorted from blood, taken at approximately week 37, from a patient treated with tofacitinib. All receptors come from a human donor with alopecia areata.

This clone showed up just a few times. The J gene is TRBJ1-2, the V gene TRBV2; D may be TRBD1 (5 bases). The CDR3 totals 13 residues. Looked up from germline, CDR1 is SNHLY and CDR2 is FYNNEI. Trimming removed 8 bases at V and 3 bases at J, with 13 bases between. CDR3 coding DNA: TGTGCCAGCCTCCGAGGGGATGACTATGGCTACACCTTC. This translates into CASLRGDDYGYTF.

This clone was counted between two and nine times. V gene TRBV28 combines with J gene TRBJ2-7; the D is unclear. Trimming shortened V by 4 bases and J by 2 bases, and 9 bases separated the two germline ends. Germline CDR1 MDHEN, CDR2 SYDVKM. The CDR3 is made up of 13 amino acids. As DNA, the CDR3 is TGTGCCAGCAGTTCCCAAGGACCCTACGAGCAGTACTTC. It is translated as CASSSQGPYEQYF. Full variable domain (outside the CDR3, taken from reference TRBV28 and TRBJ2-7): DVKVTQSSRYLVKRTGEKVFLECVQDMDHENMFWYRQDPGLGLRLIYFSYDVKMKEKGDIPEGYSVSREKKERFSLILESASTNQTSMYLCASSSQGPYEQYFGPGTRLTVT.

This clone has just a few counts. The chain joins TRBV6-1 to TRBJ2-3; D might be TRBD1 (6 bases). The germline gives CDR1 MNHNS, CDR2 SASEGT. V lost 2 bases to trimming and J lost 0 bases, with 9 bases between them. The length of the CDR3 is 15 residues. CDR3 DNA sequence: TGTGCCAGCAGTGAATTTGGGACAAGCACAGATACGCAGTATTTT. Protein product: CASSEFGTSTDTQYF.

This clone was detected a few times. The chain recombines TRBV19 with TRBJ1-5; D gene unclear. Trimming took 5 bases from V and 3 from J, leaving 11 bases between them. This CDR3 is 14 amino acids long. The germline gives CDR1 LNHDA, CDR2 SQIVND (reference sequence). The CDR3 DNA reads TGTGCCAGTAGTCCCGCTGATTACAATCAGCCCCAGCATTTT. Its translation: CASSPADYNQPQHF.

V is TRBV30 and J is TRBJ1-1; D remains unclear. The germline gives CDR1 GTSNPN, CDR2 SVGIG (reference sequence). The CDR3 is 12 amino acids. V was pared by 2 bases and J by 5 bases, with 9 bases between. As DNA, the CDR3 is TGTGCCTGGAGTCCCAGAGAAACTGAAGCTTTCTTT. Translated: CAWSPRETEAFF.

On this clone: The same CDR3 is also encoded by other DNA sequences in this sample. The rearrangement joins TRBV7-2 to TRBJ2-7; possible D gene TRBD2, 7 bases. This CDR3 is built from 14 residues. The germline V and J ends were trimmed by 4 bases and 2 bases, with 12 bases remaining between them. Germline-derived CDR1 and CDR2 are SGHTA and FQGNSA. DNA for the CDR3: TGTGCCAGCAGCTGGGGGGGGCGGGCCTACGAGCAGTACTTC. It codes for CASSWGGRAYEQYF.

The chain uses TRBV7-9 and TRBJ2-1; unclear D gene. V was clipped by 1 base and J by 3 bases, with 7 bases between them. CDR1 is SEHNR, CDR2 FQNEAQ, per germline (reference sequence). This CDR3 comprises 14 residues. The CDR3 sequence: CASSLEKVYNEQFF. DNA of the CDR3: TGTGCCAGCAGCTTAGAAAAGGTCTACAATGAGCAGTTCTTC.

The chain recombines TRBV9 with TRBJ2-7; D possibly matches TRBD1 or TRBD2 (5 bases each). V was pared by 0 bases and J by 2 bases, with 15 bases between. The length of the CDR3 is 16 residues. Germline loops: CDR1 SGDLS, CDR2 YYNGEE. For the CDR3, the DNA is TGTGCCAGCAGCGTAGGACTTGGGACGGTTACCTACGAGCAGTACTTC. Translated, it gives CASSVGLGTVTYEQYF.

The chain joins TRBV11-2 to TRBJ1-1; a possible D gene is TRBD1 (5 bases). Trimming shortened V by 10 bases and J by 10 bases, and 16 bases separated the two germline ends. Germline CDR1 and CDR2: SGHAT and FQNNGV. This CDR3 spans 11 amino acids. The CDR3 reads CATPGDLRAFF. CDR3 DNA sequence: TGTGCCACCCCCGGGGACCTTCGAGCTTTCTTT.

The CDR3 nucleotides are TGTGCCAGCAGAGAGACTAGCGGGAGGACAGATACGCAGTATTTT. This gives the protein CASRETSGRTDTQYF. This sequence joins TRBV6-5 and TRBJ2-3; 13 bases agree with TRBD2. J was trimmed by 3 bases and V by 6 bases; bases with no gene match: 3. CDR1 MNHEY and CDR2 SVGAGI come from the germline V gene. The CDR3 runs to 15 residues.

Written as DNA, the CDR3 is TGTGCCTGGAGCCCGGCCTGGGACTCTGGAAACACCATATATTTT. Its protein is CAWSPAWDSGNTIYF. The V call is TRBV30, the J call TRBJ1-3; no clear D gene. CDR3 length: 15 residues. Deletions cut 3 bases from V and 0 bases from J, with 12 bases between. The germline V gene has CDR1 GTSNPN and CDR2 SVGIG (reference sequence). Full variable domain (rest looked up from reference TRBV30 and TRBJ1-3): SQTIHQWPATLVQPVGSPLSLECTVEGTSNPNLYWYRQAAGRGLQLLFYSVGIGQISSEVPQNLSASRPQDRQFILSSKKLLLSDSGFYLCAWSPAWDSGNTIYFGEGSWLTVV.

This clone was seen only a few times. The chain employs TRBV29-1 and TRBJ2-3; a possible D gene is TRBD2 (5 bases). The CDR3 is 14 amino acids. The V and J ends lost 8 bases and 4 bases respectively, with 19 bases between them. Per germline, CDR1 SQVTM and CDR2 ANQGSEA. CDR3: CSYGMGLAPDTQYF. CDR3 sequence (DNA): TGCAGCTATGGGATGGGCCTAGCCCCAGATACGCAGTATTTT.

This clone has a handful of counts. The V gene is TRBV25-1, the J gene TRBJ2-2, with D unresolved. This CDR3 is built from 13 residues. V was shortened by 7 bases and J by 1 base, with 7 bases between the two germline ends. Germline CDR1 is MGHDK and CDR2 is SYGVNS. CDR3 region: CASTGLNTGELFF. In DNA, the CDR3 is TGTGCCAGCACTGGGTTGAACACCGGGGAGCTGTTTTTT.

In DNA, the CDR3 is TGTGCCTGGAGCCGGAGGACGGATGATACGCAGTATTTT. Its translation: CAWSRRTDDTQYF. The rearrangement links TRBV30 to TRBJ2-3; D is perhaps TRBD2 (5 bases). The CDR3 runs to 13 residues. Per the germline V gene, CDR1 is GTSNPN and CDR2 is SVGIG (reference sequence). V lost 3 bases to trimming and J lost 6 bases, with 13 bases between them. Full variable domain (rest looked up from reference TRBV30 and TRBJ2-3): SQTIHQWPATLVQPVGSPLSLECTVEGTSNPNLYWYRQAAGRGLQLLFYSVGIGQISSEVPQNLSASRPQDRQFILSSKKLLLSDSGFYLCAWSRRTDDTQYFGPGTRLTVL.

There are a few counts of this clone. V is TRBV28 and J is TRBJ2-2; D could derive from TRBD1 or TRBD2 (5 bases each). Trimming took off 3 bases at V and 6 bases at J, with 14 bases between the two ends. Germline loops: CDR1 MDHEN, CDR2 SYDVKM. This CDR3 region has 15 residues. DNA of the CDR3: TGTGCCAGCAGTTTCGCGGCAGGGACGTCCGGGGAGCTGTTTTTT. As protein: CASSFAAGTSGELFF. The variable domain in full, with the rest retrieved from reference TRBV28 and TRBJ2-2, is DVKVTQSSRYLVKRTGEKVFLECVQDMDHENMFWYRQDPGLGLRLIYFSYDVKMKEKGDIPEGYSVSREKKERFSLILESASTNQTSMYLCASSFAAGTSGELFFGEGSRLTVL.

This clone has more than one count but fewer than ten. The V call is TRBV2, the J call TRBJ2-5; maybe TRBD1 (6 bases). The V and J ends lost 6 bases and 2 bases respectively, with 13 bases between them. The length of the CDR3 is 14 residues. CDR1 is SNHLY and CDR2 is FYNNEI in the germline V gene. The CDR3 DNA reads TGTGCCAGCAGAGGTGGGGGCCATCAAGAGACCCAGTACTTC. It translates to CASRGGGHQETQYF.

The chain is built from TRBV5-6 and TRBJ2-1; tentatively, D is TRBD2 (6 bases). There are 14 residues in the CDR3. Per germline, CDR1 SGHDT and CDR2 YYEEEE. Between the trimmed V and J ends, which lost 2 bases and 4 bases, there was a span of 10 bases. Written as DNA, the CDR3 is TGTGCCAGCAGCTTAATAGCGGCGTACAATGAGCAGTTCTTC. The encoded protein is CASSLIAAYNEQFF.

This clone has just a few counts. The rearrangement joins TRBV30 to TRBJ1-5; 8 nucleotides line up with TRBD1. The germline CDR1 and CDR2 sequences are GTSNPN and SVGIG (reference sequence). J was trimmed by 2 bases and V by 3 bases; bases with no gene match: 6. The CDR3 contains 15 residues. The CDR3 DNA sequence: TGTGCCTGGAGCACAGGGGGTGGGGGCAATCAGCCCCAGCATTTT. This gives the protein CAWSTGGGGNQPQHF.

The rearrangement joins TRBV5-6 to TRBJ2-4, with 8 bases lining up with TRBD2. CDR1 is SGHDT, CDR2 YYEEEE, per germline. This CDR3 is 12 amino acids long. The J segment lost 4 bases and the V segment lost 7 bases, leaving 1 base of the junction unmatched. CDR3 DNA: TGTGCCAGCGGGACTAGTAAAAACATTCAGTACTTC. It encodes CASGTSKNIQYF.

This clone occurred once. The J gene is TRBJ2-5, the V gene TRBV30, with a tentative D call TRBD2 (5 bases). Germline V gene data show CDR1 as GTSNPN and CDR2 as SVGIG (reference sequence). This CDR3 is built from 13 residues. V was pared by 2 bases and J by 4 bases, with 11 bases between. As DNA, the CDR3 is TGTGCCTGGAGTAACGGGGATTCAGAGACCCAGTACTTC. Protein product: CAWSNGDSETQYF.

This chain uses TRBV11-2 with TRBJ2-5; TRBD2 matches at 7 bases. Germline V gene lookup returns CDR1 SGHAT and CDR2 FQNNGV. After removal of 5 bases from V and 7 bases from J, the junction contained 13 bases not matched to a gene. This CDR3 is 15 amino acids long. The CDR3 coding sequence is TGTGCCAGCAGCCCTAGGCTTGGGGGGGAAGTGACCCAGTACTTC. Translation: CASSPRLGGEVTQYF.

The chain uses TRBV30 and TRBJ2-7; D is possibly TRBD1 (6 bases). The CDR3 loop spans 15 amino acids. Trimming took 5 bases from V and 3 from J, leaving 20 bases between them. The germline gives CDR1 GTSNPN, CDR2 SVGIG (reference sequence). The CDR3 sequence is CAWATVRDKDYEQYF. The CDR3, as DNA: TGTGCCTGGGCAACAGTCCGGGACAAAGACTACGAGCAGTACTTC.

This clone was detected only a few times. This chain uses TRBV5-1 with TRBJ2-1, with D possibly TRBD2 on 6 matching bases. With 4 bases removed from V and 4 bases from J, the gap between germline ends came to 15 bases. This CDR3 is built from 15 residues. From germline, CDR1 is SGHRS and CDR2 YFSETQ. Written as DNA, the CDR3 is TGCGCCAGCAGCCCCGGTGGTAGCGGTTACAATGAGCAGTTCTTC. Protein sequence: CASSPGGSGYNEQFF. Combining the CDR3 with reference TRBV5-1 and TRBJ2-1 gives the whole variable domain KAGVTQTPRYLIKTRGQQVTLSCSPISGHRSVSWYQQTPGQGLQFLFEYFSETQRNKGNFPGRFSGRQFSNSRSEMNVSTLELGDSALYLCASSPGGSGYNEQFFGPGTRLTVL.

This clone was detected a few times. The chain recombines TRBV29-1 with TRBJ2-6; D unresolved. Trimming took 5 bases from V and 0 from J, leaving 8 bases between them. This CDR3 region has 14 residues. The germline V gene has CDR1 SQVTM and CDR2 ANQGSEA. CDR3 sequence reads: CSVQKSSGANVLTF. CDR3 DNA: TGCAGCGTTCAGAAGAGCTCTGGGGCCAACGTCCTGACTTTC.

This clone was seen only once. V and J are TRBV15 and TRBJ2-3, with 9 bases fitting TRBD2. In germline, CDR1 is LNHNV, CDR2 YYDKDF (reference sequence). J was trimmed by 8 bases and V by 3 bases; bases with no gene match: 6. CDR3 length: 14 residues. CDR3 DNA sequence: TGTGCCACCAGCAGCGGGACTAGCAGCCGTACGCAGTATTTT. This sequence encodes CATSSGTSSRTQYF.

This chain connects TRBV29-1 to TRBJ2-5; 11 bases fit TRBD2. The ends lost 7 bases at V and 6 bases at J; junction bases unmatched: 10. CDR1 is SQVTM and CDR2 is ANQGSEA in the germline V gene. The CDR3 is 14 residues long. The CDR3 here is CSGPLAGGTKTQYF. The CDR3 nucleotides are TGCAGCGGGCCATTAGCGGGAGGGACTAAGACCCAGTACTTC.

CDR3 protein: CASSDLTGRTGVQETQYF. Written as DNA, the CDR3 is TGTGCCAGCAGTGATCTCACGGGCCGGACAGGGGTACAAGAGACCCAGTACTTC. The J gene is TRBJ2-5, the V gene TRBV25-1; 9 nucleotides line up with TRBD1. CDR3 length: 18 amino acids. CDR1 is MGHDK and CDR2 is SYGVNS in the germline V gene. V gave up 3 bases and J gave up 2 bases; unmatched junction bases: 13.

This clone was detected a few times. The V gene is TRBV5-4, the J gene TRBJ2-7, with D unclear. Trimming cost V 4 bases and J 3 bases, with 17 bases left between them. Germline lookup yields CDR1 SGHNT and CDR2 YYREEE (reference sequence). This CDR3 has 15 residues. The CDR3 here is CASSPEVGRSYEQYF. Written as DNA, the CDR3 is TGTGCCAGCAGCCCGGAAGTTGGACGGAGCTACGAGCAGTACTTC.

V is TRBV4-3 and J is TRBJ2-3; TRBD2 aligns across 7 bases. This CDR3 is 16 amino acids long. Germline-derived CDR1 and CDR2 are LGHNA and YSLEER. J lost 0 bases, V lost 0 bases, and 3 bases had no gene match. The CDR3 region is CASSQDSRESTDTQYF. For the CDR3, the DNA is TGCGCCAGCAGCCAAGACTCGCGGGAGAGCACAGATACGCAGTATTTT.